The 21 T cell receptor beta chains given below trace back to one sample, sequenced in a study of CD8 T cells in ankylosing spondylitis. TCRdb reanalysed the 5' RACE reads using MiXCR and keeps one entry per CDR3 protein. The data contain about 150,000 distinct CDR3 sequences, under 55% of them singletons. The material sequenced was synovial fluid, either unsorted or a sorted T cell fraction (not recorded which). Receptor source: a male donor with ankylosing spondylitis.

The rearrangement links TRBV28 to TRBJ2-7; 8 bases are a match to TRBD1. J lost 2 bases, V lost 6 bases, and 6 bases had no gene match. CDR3 size: 14 residues. Germline assignment: CDR1 MDHEN and CDR2 SYDVKM. CDR3 amino acids: CASRRQGMTYEQYF. DNA for the CDR3: TGTGCCAGCAGACGACAGGGGATGACCTACGAGCAGTACTTC.

This chain uses TRBV29-1 with TRBJ1-1; 7 nucleotides match TRBD1. Looked up from germline, CDR1 is SQVTM and CDR2 is ANQGSEA. This CDR3 comprises 10 residues. V was pared by 4 bases and J by 10 bases, with 3 bases of the junction left unmatched. DNA of the CDR3: TGCAGCGTTGGACAGGGAGGAGCTTTCTTT. This codes for CSVGQGGAFF. The full variable domain, completed using reference TRBV29-1 and TRBJ1-1, is SAVISQKPSRDICQRGTSLTIQCQVDSQVTMMFWYRQQPGQSLTLIATANQGSEATYESGFVIDKFPISRPNLTFSTLTVSNMSPEDSSIYLCSVGQGGAFFGQGTRLTVV.

This clonotype was seen repeatedly, ten times or more. V is TRBV15 and J is TRBJ2-5; D may be TRBD2 (7 bases). CDR3 length: 16 amino acids. CDR1 is LNHNV, CDR2 YYDKDF, per germline (reference sequence). Trimming left V 1 base short and J 5 bases short, with 17 bases between. This CDR3 reads CATSRVGGGPGETQYF. In nucleotides, the CDR3 is TGTGCCACCAGCAGAGTAGGGGGGGGGCCTGGGGAGACCCAGTACTTC.

A few counts support this clonotype. The rearrangement links TRBV5-1 to TRBJ2-3; D is undetermined. The length of the CDR3 is 14 residues. CDR1 is SGHRS and CDR2 is YFSETQ in the germline V gene. Trimming removed 5 bases at V and 2 bases at J, with 12 bases between. The CDR3 bases are TGCGCCAGCAGGGAGCCTCATCCCACAGATACGCAGTATTTT. Its translation is CASREPHPTDTQYF. Using reference TRBV5-1 and TRBJ2-3 for the parts outside the CDR3, the full variable domain is KAGVTQTPRYLIKTRGQQVTLSCSPISGHRSVSWYQQTPGQGLQFLFEYFSETQRNKGNFPGRFSGRQFSNSRSEMNVSTLELGDSALYLCASREPHPTDTQYFGPGTRLTVL.

This chain uses TRBV4-2 with TRBJ2-3; no definite D call. Trimming shortened V by 3 bases and J by 11 bases, and 12 bases separated the two germline ends. The V gene's germline CDR1 is LGHNA and CDR2 YNFKEQ. The CDR3 loop spans 12 amino acids. The CDR3 DNA sequence: TGTGCCAGCAGCCACGGACCCCCGTGGCAGTATTTT. It is translated as CASSHGPPWQYF.

The chain links TRBV4-3 to TRBJ2-1; the D gene is possibly TRBD2 (6 bases). From germline, CDR1 is LGHNA and CDR2 YSLEER. The germline V and J ends were trimmed by 3 bases and 8 bases, with 17 bases remaining between them. The CDR3 is made up of 15 amino acids. The CDR3 spells CASSHEAREGDEQFF. Written as DNA, the CDR3 is TGCGCCAGCAGCCACGAGGCGCGGGAAGGGGATGAGCAGTTCTTC.

This clonotype was detected only a few times. The chain has TRBV14 and TRBJ2-5; 9 bases fit TRBD2. CDR1 is SGHDN, CDR2 FVKESK, per germline. With 0 bases clipped from V and 5 bases from J, the junction kept 4 bases outside the gene matches. The CDR3 contains 15 residues. The CDR3 spells CASSQENLAGETQYF. CDR3 DNA sequence: TGTGCCAGCAGCCAAGAAAATCTAGCGGGGGAGACCCAGTACTTC.

In this sample, this clonotype turned up a few times. The chain joins TRBV4-3 to TRBJ2-1; weak D call: TRBD1 (6 bases). CDR3 length equals 17 residues. Trimming shortened V by 5 bases and J by 0 bases, and 17 bases separated the two germline ends. CDR1 and CDR2 (germline): LGHNA, YSLEER. This CDR3 reads CASSVLSDSSSYNEQFF. Written as DNA, the CDR3 is TGCGCCAGCAGCGTGCTATCGGACAGCAGCTCCTACAATGAGCAGTTCTTC.

This sequence joins TRBV7-9 and TRBJ2-7; 8 bases fit TRBD2. V dropped 4 bases and J dropped 5; count of bases not matched to a gene: 7. Germline lookup yields CDR1 SEHNR and CDR2 FQNEAQ (reference sequence). The CDR3 is made up of 14 amino acids. The CDR3 here is CASSWGTRAHEQYF. The CDR3 bases are TGTGCCAGCAGCTGGGGGACTAGAGCCCACGAGCAGTACTTC.

The gene calls are TRBV20-1 and TRBJ1-1; tentatively, D is TRBD1 (5 bases). The CDR3 is 16 residues long. V was cut by 0 bases and J by 0 bases, with 14 bases left in between. Germline CDR1 DFQATT, CDR2 SNEGSKA (reference sequence). For the CDR3, the DNA is TGCAGTGCTAGAGATAGGTGGGGGTGGGTGAACACTGAAGCTTTCTTT. It specifies CSARDRWGWVNTEAFF.

The CDR3 spells CASSHSTFDVPFYTF. DNA of the CDR3: TGCGCCAGCAGCCACTCCACCTTTGACGTCCCCTTCTACACCTTC. V is TRBV4-3 and J is TRBJ1-2; D is uncertain. Germline V CDR1 and CDR2: LGHNA, YSLEER. This CDR3 has 15 residues. V lost 3 bases and J 10 bases, leaving 21 bases between the germline ends.

The rearrangement joins TRBV20-1 to TRBJ1-4; D not resolved. The germline V and J ends were trimmed by 3 bases and 1 base, with 15 bases remaining between them. The length of the CDR3 is 16 residues. Germline CDR1 DFQATT, CDR2 SNEGSKA (reference sequence). The CDR3 DNA reads TGCAGTGCTAGGGCCCCTGTTGGAGTAACTAATGAAAAACTGTTTTTT. Translating gives CSARAPVGVTNEKLFF.

The genes are TRBV10-3 and TRBJ2-7; D ambiguous. Trimming stripped 1 base from V and 4 bases from J, with 11 bases between. Germline assignment: CDR1 ENHRY and CDR2 SYGVKD. The CDR3 runs 14 residues. The CDR3 nucleotides read TGTGCCATCAGTGAGTTAGGGCTTCATTACGAGCAGTACTTC. It yields the protein CAISELGLHYEQYF.

The chain couples TRBV27 to TRBJ2-3; 10 nucleotides align to TRBD2. Trimming cost V 5 bases and J 1 base; bases outside gene matches: 6. CDR3 size: 16 residues. Germline V gives CDR1 MNHEY, CDR2 SMNVEV (reference sequence). CDR3 DNA: TGTGCCAGCAGTCGAACTAGCGGGATGGGCACAGATACGCAGTATTTT. The encoded protein is CASSRTSGMGTDTQYF.

This clonotype was counted between two and nine times. This chain links TRBV7-8 with TRBJ2-7; TRBD2 might be the D (6 bases). CDR1 and CDR2 (germline): SGHVS, FQNEAQ. With 2 bases removed from V and 0 bases from J, the gap between germline ends came to 8 bases. The CDR3 runs to 14 residues. DNA of the CDR3: TGTGCCAGCAGCTTACGCGGGGTCTCCTACGAGCAGTACTTC. It is translated as CASSLRGVSYEQYF. The full variable domain, completed using reference TRBV7-8 and TRBJ2-7, is GAGVSQSPRYKVAKRGQDVALRCDPISGHVSLFWYQQALGQGPEFLTYFQNEAQLDKSGLPSDRFFAERPEGSVSTLKIQRTQQEDSAVYLCASSLRGVSYEQYFGPGTRLTVT.

The chain is built from TRBV10-3 and TRBJ2-7; no definite D call. There are 12 residues in the CDR3. Germline V gene data show CDR1 as ENHRY and CDR2 as SYGVKD. V lost 3 bases and J 7 bases, leaving 10 bases between the germline ends. In DNA form, the CDR3 reads TGTGCCATCAGTGAAACCTCGTGGGAGCAGTACTTC. As protein: CAISETSWEQYF.

The rearrangement uses TRBV15 and TRBJ2-5; D remains unclear. V lost 4 bases, J lost 1 base, and 16 bases lay in between. This CDR3 is 16 amino acids long. Germline-derived CDR1 and CDR2 are LNHNV and YYDKDF (reference sequence). CDR3: CATSIQWVESQETQYF. The CDR3 DNA sequence: TGTGCCACCAGCATTCAGTGGGTGGAAAGCCAAGAGACCCAGTACTTC. Together with reference TRBV15 and TRBJ2-5, the CDR3 gives the full variable domain: DAMVIQNPRYQVTQFGKPVTLSCSQTLNHNVMYWYQQKSSQAPKLLFHYYDKDFNNEADTPDNFQSRRPNTSFCFLDIRSPGLGDTAMYLCATSIQWVESQETQYFGPGTRLLVL.

This chain links TRBV3-1 with TRBJ1-1; TRBD1 is a possible D gene (5 bases). Germline CDR1 reads LGHDT; CDR2 reads YNNKEL (reference sequence). CDR3 length equals 15 residues. V was cut by 0 bases and J by 3 bases, with 11 bases left in between. CDR3: CASSQDEWGDTEAFF. The DNA of the CDR3 is TGTGCCAGCAGCCAAGATGAGTGGGGGGACACTGAAGCTTTCTTT.

The chain has TRBV6-4 and TRBJ2-6; no firm D call. This CDR3 is built from 16 residues. V shed 5 bases and J shed 0 bases, with 11 bases lying between them. CDR1 is MRHNA, CDR2 SNTAGT, per germline. DNA of the CDR3: TGTGCCAGCAGTTCGTTGCCCGGCTCTGGGGCCAACGTCCTGACTTTC. Its protein product is CASSSLPGSGANVLTF.

The CDR3, as DNA: TGTGCCTCCAAGCGATTCGCGAACACCGGGGAGCTGTTTTTT. This gives the protein CASKRFANTGELFF. This chain joins TRBV10-3 and TRBJ2-2; the D is unclear. The CDR3 contains 14 residues. Looked up from germline, CDR1 is ENHRY and CDR2 is SYGVKD. The V end lost 11 bases, the J end lost 0 bases, and 13 bases lay between the germline ends.

The chain has TRBV15 and TRBJ2-1; D is possibly TRBD2 (6 bases). Germline lookup yields CDR1 LNHNV and CDR2 YYDKDF (reference sequence). Between the trimmed V and J ends, which lost 5 bases and 0 bases, there was a span of 11 bases. This CDR3 spans 15 amino acids. The CDR3, as DNA: TGTGCCACCAGCTATGGGGGGAGCTCCTACAATGAGCAGTTCTTC. This gives the protein CATSYGGSSYNEQFF.